This TCR beta chain is drawn from a study of T cell responses to AZD1222 COVID-19 vaccine. On this clone: Its cognate antigen is unknown.

Study-level findings and limits: Among those given AZD1222, only 6 or 7 were seropositive at baseline. Per reports, nearly half of all spike-specific TCRs target regions that are unmutated in variants. It was only after the peak T cell response that any repertoires were sampled. Spike-wide vaccine-associated CD4 TCRs dominated at 160-218 and 743-854.

Clones were read by immunoSEQ multiplex PCR, and TCRdb kept only the in-frame ones, dropping some. Of 100,000 to 120,000 clones detected, roughly 90% appear once; the ten largest clones hold 1.5% to 2%. V was pared by 3 bases and J by 7 bases, with 16 bases between. This CDR3 spans 15 amino acids. Germline lookup yields CDR1 SGHRS and CDR2 YFSETQ. This rearrangement joins TRBV5-1 to TRBJ1-4, with unresolved D. The sample here was peripheral blood, taken on day 0 of AZD1222 vaccination. This TCR was recovered from an adult in good health. The CDR3 DNA reads TGCGCCAGCAGCTCCTACAGTGACTGGGGTGAAAAACTGTTTTTT. Translating it yields CASSSYSDWGEKLFF.